Listed below are T cell receptor beta chains from one sample, sequenced in a study of blood T cell repertoires in COVID-19. Assay: immunoSEQ multiplex PCR; the TCRdb copy retains only in-frame clones and omits some. The top ten hold about 0.83% of the sample, which has around 400,000 clones, just over 90% seen once. The sequenced sample was PBMCs or T cells enriched from blood (not recorded which). These receptors all come from a woman in her forties who had been exposed to COVID-19. The CDR3 runs from the conserved cysteine through the conserved F or W. D genes are given only for firm matches.

d_call: TRBD1; j_call: TRBJ1-1; v_call: TRBV7-2; cdr3_nt: TGTGCCAGCAGCCCCAGGGGGACTGAAGCTTTCTTT; cdr3_aa: CASSPRGTEAFF
d_call: NA; j_call: TRBJ2-7; v_call: TRBV7-3; cdr3_nt: TGTGCCAGCAGCTCACAGCCGGCCTACGAGCAGTACTTC; cdr3_aa: CASSSQPAYEQYF
d_call: NA; j_call: TRBJ2-1; v_call: TRBV12-5; cdr3_nt: TGTGCTAGTGGTTTGATCCCGGGAGTCTTGGGCAATGAGCAGTTCTTC; cdr3_aa: CASGLIPGVLGNEQFF
d_call: TRBD1; j_call: TRBJ1-2; v_call: TRBV7-2; cdr3_nt: TGTGCCAGCAGCTTACCGGGACAGAAAGCCTATGGCTACACCTTC; cdr3_aa: CASSLPGQKAYGYTF
d_call: NA; j_call: TRBJ2-1; v_call: TRBV14; cdr3_nt: TGTGCCAGCAGCCGACTCCCCCTCATGTATGAGCAGTTCTTC; cdr3_aa: CASSRLPLMYEQFF
d_call: NA; j_call: TRBJ1-4; v_call: TRBV6-5; cdr3_nt: TGTGCCAGCAGCCTGAGGGAGGCAACTAATGAAAAACTGTTTTTT; cdr3_aa: CASSLREATNEKLFF
d_call: TRBD1; j_call: TRBJ1-5; v_call: TRBV2; cdr3_nt: TGTGCCAGCAGCTGGGGACAGGGGAATCAGCCCCAGCATTTT; cdr3_aa: CASSWGQGNQPQHF
d_call: TRBD1; j_call: TRBJ1-3; v_call: TRBV30; cdr3_nt: TGTGCCTGGAGTCCGGGACAGGGTCATGGAAACACCATATATTTT; cdr3_aa: CAWSPGQGHGNTIYF
d_call: TRBD1; j_call: TRBJ2-7; v_call: TRBV5-4; cdr3_nt: TGTGCCAGCAGGGGACAGGGGCAACACGAGCAGTACTTC; cdr3_aa: CASRGQGQHEQYF
d_call: TRBD1; j_call: TRBJ2-2; v_call: TRBV12-5; cdr3_nt: TGTGCTAGTGGTAGGGGACAGGGGAACACCGGGGAGCTGTTTTTT; cdr3_aa: CASGRGQGNTGELFF
d_call: NA; j_call: TRBJ1-5; v_call: TRBV30; cdr3_nt: TGTGCCTGGAGTGCCGTGGCCGCCCAGGGGAGTAATCAGCCCCAGCATTTT; cdr3_aa: CAWSAVAAQGSNQPQHF
d_call: TRBD1; j_call: TRBJ1-1; v_call: TRBV7-8; cdr3_nt: TGTGCCAGCAGCCAACAGGGGGGAGAAGCTTTCTTT; cdr3_aa: CASSQQGGEAFF
d_call: NA; j_call: TRBJ1-2; v_call: TRBV24-1; cdr3_nt: TGTGCCACCAGTGATACGAGGGGCTACACCTTC; cdr3_aa: CATSDTRGYTF
d_call: TRBD1; j_call: TRBJ1-5; v_call: TRBV30; cdr3_nt: TGTGCCTGGTCTCCCTGGACAGGGGGCAATCAGCCCCAGCATTTT; cdr3_aa: CAWSPWTGGNQPQHF
d_call: TRBD1; j_call: TRBJ2-4; v_call: TRBV6-2/TRBV6-3; cdr3_nt: TGTGCCAGCAGTGTCCGGGGACAGGGGGACATTCAGTACTTC; cdr3_aa: CASSVRGQGDIQYF
d_call: TRBD1; j_call: TRBJ2-4; v_call: TRBV2; cdr3_nt: TGTGCCAGCAGTGGACAGGGTGGGATAGCAAACATTCAGTACTTC; cdr3_aa: CASSGQGGIANIQYF
d_call: NA; j_call: TRBJ2-1; v_call: TRBV5-4; cdr3_nt: TGTGCCAGCAGCTCACCAGGGCGTTCCTACAATGAGCAGTTCTTC; cdr3_aa: CASSSPGRSYNEQFF
d_call: NA; j_call: TRBJ1-1; v_call: TRBV18; cdr3_nt: TGTGCCAGCTCACCGTCCCGAGGGACTGAAGCTTTCTTT; cdr3_aa: CASSPSRGTEAFF
d_call: TRBD1; j_call: TRBJ1-1; v_call: TRBV29-1; cdr3_nt: TGCAGCGCTAAAAGGGGACAGATGAACACTGAAGCTTTCTTT; cdr3_aa: CSAKRGQMNTEAFF
d_call: NA; j_call: TRBJ1-3; v_call: TRBV10-3; cdr3_nt: TGTGCCATCAGTGCGGGCAGGGGCAGTGGAAACACCATATATTTT; cdr3_aa: CAISAGRGSGNTIYF
d_call: NA; j_call: TRBJ1-2; v_call: TRBV5-6; cdr3_nt: TGTGCCAGCAGCTTGGCCCCGGGATCTAACTATGGCTACACCTTC; cdr3_aa: CASSLAPGSNYGYTF
d_call: TRBD1; j_call: TRBJ1-5; v_call: TRBV27; cdr3_nt: TGTGCCAGCAGTTCCGGACAGGGGACCCAGCCCCAGCATTTT; cdr3_aa: CASSSGQGTQPQHF
d_call: NA; j_call: TRBJ1-5; v_call: TRBV29-1; cdr3_nt: TGCAGCGTTGTGGCCGGCAATCAGCCCCAGCATTTT; cdr3_aa: CSVVAGNQPQHF
d_call: NA; j_call: TRBJ1-1; v_call: TRBV7-8; cdr3_nt: TGTGCCAGCAGCTTAGGAGGGGGTCGGGGCACTGAAGCTTTCTTT; cdr3_aa: CASSLGGGRGTEAFF
d_call: TRBD2; j_call: TRBJ2-3; v_call: TRBV6-2/TRBV6-3; cdr3_nt: TGTGCCAGCAGTGAGCTACAGGGACTAGCGGGATTCACAGATACGCAGTATTTT; cdr3_aa: CASSELQGLAGFTDTQYF
d_call: TRBD1; j_call: TRBJ2-3; v_call: TRBV2; cdr3_nt: TGTGCCAGCAGTACAGGGGCAGGGTTCACAGATACGCAGTATTTT; cdr3_aa: CASSTGAGFTDTQYF
d_call: TRBD1; j_call: TRBJ1-4; v_call: TRBV7-2; cdr3_nt: TGTGCCAGCAGCTCAAGGACAGGGCGGGACGAAAAACTGTTTTTT; cdr3_aa: CASSSRTGRDEKLFF
d_call: NA; j_call: TRBJ1-5; v_call: TRBV9; cdr3_nt: TGTGCCAGCAGCTCCGCGGGGGAAAGGGGTCAGCCCCAGCATTTT; cdr3_aa: CASSSAGERGQPQHF